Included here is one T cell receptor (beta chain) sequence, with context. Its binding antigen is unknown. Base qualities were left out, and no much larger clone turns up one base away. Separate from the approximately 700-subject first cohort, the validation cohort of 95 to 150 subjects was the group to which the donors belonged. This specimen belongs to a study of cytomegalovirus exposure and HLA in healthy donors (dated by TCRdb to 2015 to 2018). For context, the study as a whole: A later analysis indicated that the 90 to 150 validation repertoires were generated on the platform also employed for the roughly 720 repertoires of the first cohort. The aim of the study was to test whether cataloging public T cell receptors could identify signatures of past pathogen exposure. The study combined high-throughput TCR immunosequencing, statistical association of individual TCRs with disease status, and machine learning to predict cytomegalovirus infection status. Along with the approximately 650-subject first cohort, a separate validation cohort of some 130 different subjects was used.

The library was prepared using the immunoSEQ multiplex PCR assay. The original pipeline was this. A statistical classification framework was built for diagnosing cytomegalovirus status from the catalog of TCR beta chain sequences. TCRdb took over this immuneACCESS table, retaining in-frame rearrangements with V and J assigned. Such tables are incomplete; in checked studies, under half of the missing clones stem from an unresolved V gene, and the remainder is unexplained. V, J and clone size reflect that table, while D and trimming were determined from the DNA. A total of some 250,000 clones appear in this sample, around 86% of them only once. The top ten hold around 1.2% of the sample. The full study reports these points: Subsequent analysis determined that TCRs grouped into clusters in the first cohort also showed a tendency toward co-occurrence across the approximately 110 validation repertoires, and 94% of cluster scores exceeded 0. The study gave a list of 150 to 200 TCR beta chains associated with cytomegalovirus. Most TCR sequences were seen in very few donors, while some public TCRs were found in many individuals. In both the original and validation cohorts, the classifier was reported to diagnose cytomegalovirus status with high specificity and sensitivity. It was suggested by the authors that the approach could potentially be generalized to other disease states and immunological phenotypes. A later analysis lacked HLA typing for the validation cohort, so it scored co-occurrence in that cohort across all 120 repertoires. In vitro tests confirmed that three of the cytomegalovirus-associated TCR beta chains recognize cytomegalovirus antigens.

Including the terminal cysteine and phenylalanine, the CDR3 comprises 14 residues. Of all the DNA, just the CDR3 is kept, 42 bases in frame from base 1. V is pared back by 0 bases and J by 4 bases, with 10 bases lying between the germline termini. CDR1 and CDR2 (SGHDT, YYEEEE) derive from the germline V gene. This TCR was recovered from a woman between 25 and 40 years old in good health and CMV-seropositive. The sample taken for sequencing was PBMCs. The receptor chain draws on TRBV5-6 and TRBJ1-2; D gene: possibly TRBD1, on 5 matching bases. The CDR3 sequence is CASSLERGLYGYTF. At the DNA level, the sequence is TGTGCCAGCAGCTTGGAAAGGGGACTCTATGGCTACACCTTC.